One and the same sample provided the 20 T cell receptor beta chains below, sequenced in a study of cytomegalovirus exposure and HLA in healthy donors (dated by TCRdb to the late 2010s). The method behind the library was the immunoSEQ multiplex PCR assay. For the multiplex PCR, a mixture combining 60 forward primers for TCR Vbeta segments and 13 reverse primers for TCR Jbeta segments was used. TCRdb limited this immuneACCESS table to in-frame rearrangements with V and J called. A share of clones is missing; checked studies link under half to unresolved V genes, and the rest is unexplained. The sample profile shows about 210,000 clones; 60% to 80% of them were found once. Together, the top ten hold approximately 1.8% of the sample. The sequenced sample was PBMCs. These receptors originate from a male donor in good health and CMV-seronegative.

V and J are TRBV29-1 and TRBJ1-2, with TRBD1 matching over 7 bases. Germline CDR1 is SQVTM and CDR2 is ANQGSEA. With 4 bases clipped from V and 2 bases from J, the junction kept 1 base outside the gene matches. The CDR3 has 12 amino acids. The CDR3 DNA is TGCAGCGTTGGCAGGGGGAACTATGGCTACACCTTC. Its protein is CSVGRGNYGYTF.

The V call is TRBV28, the J call TRBJ2-7, with 10 bases matching TRBD1. The CDR3 extends over 17 amino acids. J was trimmed by 4 bases and V by 2 bases; bases with no gene match: 11. From germline, CDR1 is MDHEN and CDR2 SYDVKM. Here the CDR3 reads CASSLRGTGAFFYEQYF. For the CDR3, the DNA is TGTGCCAGCAGTTTAAGAGGGACAGGGGCCTTCTTTTACGAGCAGTACTTC.

The gene calls are TRBV2 and TRBJ2-1; 10 nucleotides line up with TRBD2. V lost 5 bases, J lost 8 bases, and 3 bases stayed unmatched. The CDR3 runs 13 residues. The germline V gene has CDR1 SNHLY and CDR2 FYNNEI. In DNA, the CDR3 is TGTGCCAGCAGTAGCGGGGGGGCCGATGAGCAGTTCTTC. Amino acids: CASSSGGADEQFF.

The chain links TRBV5-1 to TRBJ1-3; TRBD1 might be the D (6 bases). The CDR3 consists of 16 residues. Germline lookup yields CDR1 SGHRS and CDR2 YFSETQ. Trimming left V 0 bases short and J 4 bases short, with 14 bases between. The CDR3 DNA is TGCGCCAGCAGCTTGGGGGGCAGGGGCGCCGGAAACACCATATATTTT. Its translation: CASSLGGRGAGNTIYF.

The V call is TRBV14, the J call TRBJ2-5; D possibly corresponds to TRBD2 (5 bases). Trimming stripped 1 base from V and 10 bases from J, with 13 bases between. CDR1 SGHDN and CDR2 FVKESK come from the germline V gene. CDR3 length: 13 amino acids. The CDR3 spells CASSQVPIEGQYF. CDR3 coding DNA: TGTGCCAGCAGCCAAGTTCCTATTGAGGGCCAGTACTTC.

The chain combines TRBV7-9 with TRBJ2-4, with TRBD2 matching 8 bases. CDR3 length equals 14 residues. V was clipped by 6 bases and J by 1 base; unmatched bases: 2. Germline-derived CDR1 and CDR2 are SEHNR and FQNEAQ (reference sequence). For the CDR3, the DNA is TGTGCCAGCAGGGGCGGGGGGGCCAAAAACATTCAGTACTTC. It codes for CASRGGGAKNIQYF.

This rearrangement joins TRBV19 to TRBJ1-2; D might be TRBD1 (6 bases). CDR1 is LNHDA and CDR2 is SQIVND in the germline V gene (reference sequence). The V and J ends lost 7 bases and 3 bases respectively, with 21 bases between them. This CDR3 comprises 16 residues. CDR3 region: CASTSKSTGHHYGYTF. CDR3 DNA: TGTGCCAGTACCTCTAAATCAACAGGGCATCACTATGGCTACACCTTC.

The chain has TRBV6-5 and TRBJ2-7; tentative D call: TRBD2 (5 bases). This CDR3 is 14 amino acids long. V dropped 0 bases and J dropped 2 bases, with 8 bases sitting between them. Germline loops: CDR1 MNHEY, CDR2 SVGAGI. CDR3 residues: CASSYSGIPYEQYF. The CDR3 DNA reads as TGTGCCAGCAGTTACTCCGGGATTCCCTACGAGCAGTACTTC.

The genes are TRBV28 and TRBJ2-2; D unclear. V was pared by 3 bases and J by 8 bases, with 10 bases between. Germline CDR1 and CDR2: MDHEN and SYDVKM. The CDR3 length is 13 residues. In DNA, the CDR3 is TGTGCCAGCAGTTTGGGTGGGCATGGGGAGCTGTTTTTT. Translation: CASSLGGHGELFF. The full variable domain, its missing parts supplied by reference TRBV28 and TRBJ2-2, is DVKVTQSSRYLVKRTGEKVFLECVQDMDHENMFWYRQDPGLGLRLIYFSYDVKMKEKGDIPEGYSVSREKKERFSLILESASTNQTSMYLCASSLGGHGELFFGEGSRLTVL.

The J gene is TRBJ2-5, the V gene TRBV2; 9 bases line up with TRBD1. The germline CDR1 and CDR2 sequences are SNHLY and FYNNEI. The CDR3 covers 15 residues. After removal of 6 bases from V and 2 bases from J, the junction contained 7 bases not matched to a gene. The CDR3 DNA reads TGTGCCAGCAGCGTCGGACAGGGGTATCAAGAGACCCAGTACTTC. As protein: CASSVGQGYQETQYF. Supplemented by reference TRBV2 and TRBJ2-5, the full variable domain reads EPEVTQTPSHQVTQMGQEVILRCVPISNHLYFYWYRQILGQKVEFLVSFYNNEISEKSEIFDDQFSVERPDGSNFTLKIRSTKLEDSAMYFCASSVGQGYQETQYFGPGTRLLVL.

This clone has a single count. The rearrangement joins TRBV6-4 to TRBJ1-2; no definite D call. The CDR3 covers 14 residues. The V gene's germline CDR1 is MRHNA and CDR2 SNTAGT. Trimming removed 0 bases from V and 5 bases from J, with 10 bases in between. The CDR3 is CASSDSFRSYGYTF. The CDR3 DNA reads TGTGCCAGCAGTGACTCTTTCCGGAGTTATGGCTACACCTTC.

CDR3 nucleotide sequence: TGTGCCAGCAGTGCAACTGGTACCTACGAGCAGTACTTC. As protein: CASSATGTYEQYF. The rearrangement uses TRBV6-5 and TRBJ2-7; no definite D call. The CDR3 runs 13 residues. Germline CDR1 is MNHEY and CDR2 is SVGAGI. V lost 5 bases, J lost 2 bases, and 10 bases lay in between.

On this clone: A read error may produce the germline difference seen at one junction end. The genes are TRBV7-9 and TRBJ1-5, with 9 bases lining up with TRBD1. This CDR3 has 15 residues. CDR1 and CDR2 (germline): SEHNR, FQNEAQ (reference sequence). The CDR3 loop reads CSSSLGTGRNQPQHF. As DNA, the CDR3 is TGTTCCAGCAGCTTAGGGACAGGGAGAAATCAGCCCCAGCATTTT.

The V call is TRBV2, the J call TRBJ1-5, with 9 bases fitting TRBD1. This CDR3 has 17 residues. The germline V gene has CDR1 SNHLY and CDR2 FYNNEI. Losses at the gene ends were 6 bases for V and 0 bases for J; bases not matched to a gene: 9. CDR3 region: CASRDRGGGYSNQPQHF. DNA for the CDR3: TGTGCCAGCAGGGACAGGGGTGGGGGGTATAGCAATCAGCCCCAGCATTTT. Looking up the rest from reference TRBV2 and TRBJ1-5 gives the full variable domain: EPEVTQTPSHQVTQMGQEVILRCVPISNHLYFYWYRQILGQKVEFLVSFYNNEISEKSEIFDDQFSVERPDGSNFTLKIRSTKLEDSAMYFCASRDRGGGYSNQPQHFGDGTRLSIL.

This chain joins TRBV30 and TRBJ2-4; 7 bases line up with TRBD2. V lost 8 bases to trimming and J lost 9 bases; unmatched junction nucleotides: 10. This CDR3 is built from 12 residues. Germline V gene data show CDR1 as GTSNPN and CDR2 as SVGIG (reference sequence). The CDR3 DNA reads as TGTGCCAGGCGGGACTACCTCGGCATTCAGTACTTC. It codes for CARRDYLGIQYF.

V and J are TRBV19 and TRBJ1-6; unclear D gene. The CDR3 contains 14 residues. Germline CDR1 LNHDA, CDR2 SQIVND (reference sequence). V dropped 6 bases and J dropped 2 bases, with 8 bases sitting between them. Here the CDR3 reads CASSGGAYNSPLHF. In DNA form, the CDR3 reads TGTGCCAGTAGCGGCGGGGCCTATAATTCACCCCTCCACTTT.

The chain has TRBV7-2 and TRBJ2-1, with TRBD2 matching over 7 bases. V was pared by 4 bases and J by 8 bases, with 14 bases of the junction left unmatched. Germline-derived CDR1 and CDR2 are SGHTA and FQGNSA. This CDR3 is 16 amino acids long. CDR3 nucleotides: TGTGCCAGCAGCTCTACCTCGCGGGGGAGGCGCTATGAGCAGTTCTTC. It is translated as CASSSTSRGRRYEQFF. Drawing the rest from reference TRBV7-2 and TRBJ2-1, the complete variable domain is GAGVSQSPSNKVTEKGKDVELRCDPISGHTALYWYRQSLGQGLEFLIYFQGNSAPDKSGLPSDRFSAERTGGSVSTLTIQRTQQEDSAVYLCASSSTSRGRRYEQFFGPGTRLTVL.

The V call is TRBV4-2, the J call TRBJ2-1, with 14 bases fitting TRBD2. The length of the CDR3 is 15 residues. The junction had 4 bases not matched to a gene; V was cut back by 3 bases and J by 9 bases. The germline gives CDR1 LGHNA, CDR2 YNFKEQ. The CDR3 nucleotides are TGTGCCAGCAGCCAGGGGACTAGCGGGAGAACTGAGCAGTTCTTC. Protein: CASSQGTSGRTEQFF.

The chain has TRBV5-1 and TRBJ1-2; maybe TRBD1 (6 bases). The length of the CDR3 is 12 residues. Germline CDR1 and CDR2: SGHRS and YFSETQ. Between the trimmed V and J ends, which lost 3 bases and 6 bases, there was a span of 9 bases. This CDR3 reads CASSWDIDGYTF. CDR3 nucleotide sequence: TGCGCCAGCAGCTGGGACATCGATGGCTACACCTTC.

The rearrangement links TRBV19 to TRBJ1-5; no firm D call. Between the trimmed V and J ends, which lost 3 bases and 12 bases, there was a span of 9 bases. Germline V gene lookup returns CDR1 LNHDA and CDR2 SQIVND (reference sequence). The CDR3 is 11 residues long. CDR3 coding DNA: TGTGCCAGTAGTATTTCCTCAGACCAGCATTTT. It is translated as CASSISSDQHF.